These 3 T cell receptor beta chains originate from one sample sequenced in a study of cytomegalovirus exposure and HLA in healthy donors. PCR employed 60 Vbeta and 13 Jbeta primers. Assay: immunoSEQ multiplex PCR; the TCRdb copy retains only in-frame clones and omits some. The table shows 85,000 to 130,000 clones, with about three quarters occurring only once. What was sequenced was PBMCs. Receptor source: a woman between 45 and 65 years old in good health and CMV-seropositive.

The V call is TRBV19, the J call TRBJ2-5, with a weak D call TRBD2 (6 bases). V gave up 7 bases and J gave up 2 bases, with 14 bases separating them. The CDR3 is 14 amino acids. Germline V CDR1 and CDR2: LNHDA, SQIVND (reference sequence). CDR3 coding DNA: TGTGCCAGTACCCCTGCCGGGGGACAAGAGACCCAGTACTTC. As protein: CASTPAGGQETQYF.

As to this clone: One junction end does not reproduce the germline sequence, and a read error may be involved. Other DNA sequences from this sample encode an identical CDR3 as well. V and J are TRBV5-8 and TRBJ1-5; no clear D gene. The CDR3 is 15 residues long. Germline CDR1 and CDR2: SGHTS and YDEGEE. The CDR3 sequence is CASSSPPGSNQPQHF. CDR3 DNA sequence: TGTGCCAGCAGCTCACCCCCGGGTAGCAATCAGCCCCAGCATTTC.

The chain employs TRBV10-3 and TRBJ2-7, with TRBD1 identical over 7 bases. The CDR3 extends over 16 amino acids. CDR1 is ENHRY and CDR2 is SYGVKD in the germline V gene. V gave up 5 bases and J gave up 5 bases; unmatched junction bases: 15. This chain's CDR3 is CAISTGRGGPGDEQYF. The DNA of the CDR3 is TGTGCCATCAGTACGGGCAGAGGGGGCCCCGGGGACGAGCAGTACTTC.